Listed below are T cell receptor beta chains from one sample, sequenced in a study of T cell repertoires in cytomegalovirus infection. MiXCR, run by TCRdb on the reads, gives a single entry per CDR3 protein. The sample has some 160,000 distinct CDR3 sequences, 15% to 20% seen once. Material: CD8+ T cells from PBMCs. The receptors were gathered from a human donor in good health (CMV status not recorded). Some clones in this sample may be carry-over from other donors' samples. CDR3s include the opening cysteine and the closing phenylalanine or tryptophan. The D gene is left open where the match is weak. Expanded clones get a size class; other rows say once, few or many, or leave the size out.

many	17	TRBV7-2	TRBJ2-2	NA	TGTGCCAGCAGCTTAAACGGCGTAGGAAGGGACACCGGGGAGCTGTTTTTT	CASSLNGVGRDTGELFF
NA	14	TRBV28	TRBJ1-4	NA	TGTGCCAGCAGTTTAACAGGGACTAATGAAAAACTGTTTTTT	CASSLTGTNEKLFF
NA	15	TRBV7-2	TRBJ1-1	NA	TGTGCCAGCAGCTCCCCAGGGATTCGGACCACTGAAGCTTTCTTT	CASSSPGIRTTEAFF
NA	13	TRBV24-1	TRBJ1-6	NA	TGTGCCGCAGTGGGGGCAGCGGATTCACCCCTCCACTTT	CAAVGAADSPLHF
few	15	TRBV29-1	TRBJ2-1	NA	TGCAACGTTGAGGCTCCAGTGGGGGTCAACAATGAGCAGTTCTTC	CNVEAPVGVNNEQFF
NA	16	TRBV9	TRBJ1-6	NA	TGTGCCAGCAGCGTAGGGGGGGGACAAGATAATTCACCCCTCCACTTT	CASSVGGGQDNSPLHF
few	11	TRBV6-2/TRBV6-3	TRBJ1-5	NA	TGTGCCAGCGGAGCGCAACAGCCCCAGCATTTT	CASGAQQPQHF
few	15	TRBV6-2/TRBV6-3	TRBJ2-7	TRBD1	TGTGCCAGCAGTTATCCGGGACAGGGAATATACGAGCAGTACTTC	CASSYPGQGIYEQYF
many	16	TRBV7-8	TRBJ1-2	NA	TGTGCCAGCAGCTTAGTCTTGAGAGGGAAAGACTATGGCTACACCTTC	CASSLVLRGKDYGYTF
NA	15	TRBV20-1	TRBJ2-7	NA	TGCAGTGCTAGAGATCGAGGACTATCTCTATACGAGCAGTACTTC	CSARDRGLSLYEQYF
few	14	TRBV7-2	TRBJ2-7	NA	TGTGCCAGCAGTCCAGGAGGCACCGCTTACGAGCAGTACTTC	CASSPGGTAYEQYF
NA	14	TRBV11-2	TRBJ2-7	NA	TGTGCCAGCAGCTTAGTCCCTAGCCCGAACGAGCAGTACTTC	CASSLVPSPNEQYF
NA	18	TRBV6-2/TRBV6-3	TRBJ1-2	TRBD1	TGTGCCAGCAGTTACTCCGCGACGGGACAGGTTTATAACTATGGCTACACCTTC	CASSYSATGQVYNYGYTF
NA	14	TRBV12-3/TRBV12-4	TRBJ1-2	NA	TGTGCCAGCAGTCCCCGGGGGGGAGCGTATGGCTACACCTTC	CASSPRGGAYGYTF
few	16	TRBV7-2	TRBJ2-7	TRBD2	TGTGCCAGCAGTTTTGGTGGCCGGGAGGGGGGCTACGAGCAGTACTTC	CASSFGGREGGYEQYF
few	15	TRBV6-1	TRBJ1-5	TRBD1	TGTGCCAGCAGGCGGACAGGGGATAGGGATCAGCCCCAGCATTTT	CASRRTGDRDQPQHF
few	16	TRBV7-8	TRBJ2-7	NA	TGTGCCAGCAGACCTCCACGGGACACAAGCTCCTACGAGCAGTACTTC	CASRPPRDTSSYEQYF
NA	13	TRBV20-1	TRBJ2-3	NA	TGCAGTGCTAGAAGGCAGCAGTCAGATACGCAGTATTTT	CSARRQQSDTQYF
NA	10	TRBV6-1	TRBJ2-3	NA	TGTGCCAGCAGTGAAATGCCGCAGTATTTT	CASSEMPQYF
NA	15	TRBV7-9	TRBJ2-2	TRBD1	TGTGCCAGCAGCCTACGGGACAGGGACACCGGGGAGCTGTTTTTT	CASSLRDRDTGELFF
few	14	TRBV7-2	TRBJ2-5	NA	TGTGCCAGCAGCACAAACAGGGCCCAAGAGACCCAGTACTTC	CASSTNRAQETQYF
NA	17	TRBV14	TRBJ2-6	NA	TGTGCCAGCAGCTCGGGACGGGTAATCACTGGGGCCAACGTCCTGACTTTC	CASSSGRVITGANVLTF
NA	13	TRBV15	TRBJ2-7	NA	TGTGCCACCAGCACCTCAAGGCGAATGGAGCAGTACTTC	CATSTSRRMEQYF
NA	13	TRBV7-2	TRBJ2-7	NA	TGTGCCAGCAGCTTACCCCCCCGTTACGAGCAGTACTTC	CASSLPPRYEQYF
medium-sized	18	TRBV7-8	TRBJ2-3	TRBD1	TGTGCCAGCAGCTTTACTTCGGACAGGGTTGACCTCACAGATACGCAGTATTTT	CASSFTSDRVDLTDTQYF
few	18	TRBV28	TRBJ2-2	TRBD1	TGTGCCAGCAGTTTTTTTCCCGGGACAGGGGCCCGAAACGGGGAGCTGTTTTTT	CASSFFPGTGARNGELFF
NA	11	TRBV28	TRBJ2-7	NA	TGTGCCAGCCGGGAAAACTACGAGCAGTACTTC	CASRENYEQYF
NA	14	TRBV7-9	TRBJ2-5	NA	TGTGCCAGCAGCCCGCGAGGACTACAAGAGACCCAGTACTTC	CASSPRGLQETQYF
NA	15	TRBV7-6	TRBJ2-1	TRBD1	TGTGCCAGCAGCTTAGCTGAGACAGGGTTTAGTGAGCAGTTCTTC	CASSLAETGFSEQFF
few	8	TRBV29-1	TRBJ1-2	NA	TGCAGCGAATATGGCTACACCTTC	CSEYGYTF
NA	13	TRBV10-1	TRBJ2-1	NA	TGCGCCAGCAGTGAGTCCCAGCTGGATGAGCAGTTCTTC	CASSESQLDEQFF
NA	13	TRBV6-2/TRBV6-3	TRBJ1-2	NA	TGTGCCAGCAGCGGAAGGGTGCACTATGGCTACACCTTC	CASSGRVHYGYTF
NA	18	TRBV4-1	TRBJ2-1	NA	TGCGCCAGCAGCCAAGAAAGGAGGCACAGGAGCTCCTACAATGAGCAGTTCTTC	CASSQERRHRSSYNEQFF
NA	14	TRBV6-2/TRBV6-3	TRBJ2-3	NA	TGTGCCAGCAGTTACAGGGACGATACAGATACGCAGTATTTT	CASSYRDDTDTQYF
few	14	TRBV6-2/TRBV6-3	TRBJ2-5	NA	TGTGCCAGCAGTCTCCTACTCAGGGAAGAGACCCAGTACTTC	CASSLLLREETQYF
few	14	TRBV7-2	TRBJ2-1	NA	TGTGCCAGCAGCCGGGCCGATTCCTACAATGAGCAGTTCTTC	CASSRADSYNEQFF
NA	13	TRBV6-5	TRBJ1-1	NA	TGTGCCAGCAGTTACAACGGGAACACTGAAGCTTTCTTT	CASSYNGNTEAFF
NA	17	TRBV7-8	TRBJ1-5	NA	TGTGCCAGCAGCCCGTGGACTCCGGCGAGTAGCAATCAGCCCCAGCATTTT	CASSPWTPASSNQPQHF
few	16	TRBV6-6	TRBJ2-1	NA	TGTGCCAGCAGTTACGCCCCATACGAATCCTACAATGAGCAGTTCTTC	CASSYAPYESYNEQFF
few	11	TRBV6-5	TRBJ2-7	NA	TGTGCCAGCAGTTACAACGGAGGGCAGTACTTC	CASSYNGGQYF
few	15	TRBV5-5	TRBJ2-7	NA	TGTGCCAGCAGCTTCATTTCTAGTCCTTCCTACGAGCAGTACTTC	CASSFISSPSYEQYF
few	16	TRBV7-9	TRBJ2-3	TRBD2	TGTGCCAGCACCCGGGGGGGGAGGCGGAGCTTGGATACGCAGTATTTT	CASTRGGRRSLDTQYF
NA	13	TRBV2	TRBJ1-2	NA	TGTGCCAGCCTTCCGGGGTATGGCTATGGCTACACCTTC	CASLPGYGYGYTF
NA	14	TRBV27	TRBJ2-1	TRBD1	TGTGCCAGCGGCACAGGGGGCTACTACAATGAGCAGTTCTTC	CASGTGGYYNEQFF
NA	15	TRBV11-1	TRBJ2-2	TRBD2	TGTGCCAGCAGCTTTAGGCGGGGGGATACCGGGGAGCTGTTTTTT	CASSFRRGDTGELFF
NA	14	TRBV29-1	TRBJ2-7	NA	TGCAGCGTTGAAGACAGGACGAGCTCCTACGAGCAGTACTTC	CSVEDRTSSYEQYF
few	13	TRBV11-2	TRBJ2-5	NA	TGTGCCAGCAGCAAGACCGGGGAGGAGACCCAGTACTTC	CASSKTGEETQYF
NA	16	TRBV12-3/TRBV12-4	TRBJ2-1	NA	TGTGCCAGCAGTTCCCCCGTGGACCCATCGGAGAATGAGCAGTTCTTC	CASSSPVDPSENEQFF
NA	11	TRBV6-6	TRBJ1-1	NA	TGTGCCACCCGCTCAGGGACTGAAGCTTTCTTT	CATRSGTEAFF